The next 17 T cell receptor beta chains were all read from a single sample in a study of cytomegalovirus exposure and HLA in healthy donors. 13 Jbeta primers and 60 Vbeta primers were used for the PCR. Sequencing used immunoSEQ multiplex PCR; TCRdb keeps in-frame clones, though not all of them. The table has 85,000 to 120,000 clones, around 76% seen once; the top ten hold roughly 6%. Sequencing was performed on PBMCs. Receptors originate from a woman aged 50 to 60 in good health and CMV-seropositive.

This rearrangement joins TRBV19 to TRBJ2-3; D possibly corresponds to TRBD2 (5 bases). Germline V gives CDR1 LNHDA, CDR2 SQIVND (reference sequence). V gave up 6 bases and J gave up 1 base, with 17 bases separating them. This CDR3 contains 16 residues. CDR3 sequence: CASSTNGPRGTDTQYF. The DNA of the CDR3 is TGTGCCAGTAGCACTAATGGCCCGCGGGGCACAGATACGCAGTATTTT.

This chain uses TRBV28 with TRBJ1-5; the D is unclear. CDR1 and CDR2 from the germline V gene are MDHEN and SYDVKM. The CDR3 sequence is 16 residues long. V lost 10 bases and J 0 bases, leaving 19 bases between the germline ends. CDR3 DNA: TGTGCCACCCTCCGGGAGGGAGTGGGTAGCAATCAGCCCCAGCATTTT. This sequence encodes CATLREGVGSNQPQHF.

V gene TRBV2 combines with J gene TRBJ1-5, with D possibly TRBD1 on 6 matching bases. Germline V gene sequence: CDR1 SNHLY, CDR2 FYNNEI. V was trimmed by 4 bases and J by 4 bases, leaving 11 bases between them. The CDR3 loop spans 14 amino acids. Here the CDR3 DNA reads TGTGCCAGCAGTGCACGAGGACAGAATCAGCCCCAGCATTTT. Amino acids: CASSARGQNQPQHF.

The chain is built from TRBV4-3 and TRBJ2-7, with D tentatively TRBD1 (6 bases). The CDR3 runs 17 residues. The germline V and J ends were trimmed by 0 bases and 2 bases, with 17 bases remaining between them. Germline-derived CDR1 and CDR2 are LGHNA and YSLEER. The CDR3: CASSQEGSVGGTYEQYF. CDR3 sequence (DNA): TGCGCCAGCAGCCAAGAGGGTTCGGTAGGGGGAACCTACGAGCAGTACTTC.

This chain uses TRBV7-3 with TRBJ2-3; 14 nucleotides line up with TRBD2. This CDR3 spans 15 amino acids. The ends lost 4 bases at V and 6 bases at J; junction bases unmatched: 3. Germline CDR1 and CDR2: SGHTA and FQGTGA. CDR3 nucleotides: TGTGCCAGCAGCTCGGGACTAGCGGGGGTGGATACGCAGTATTTT. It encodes CASSSGLAGVDTQYF.

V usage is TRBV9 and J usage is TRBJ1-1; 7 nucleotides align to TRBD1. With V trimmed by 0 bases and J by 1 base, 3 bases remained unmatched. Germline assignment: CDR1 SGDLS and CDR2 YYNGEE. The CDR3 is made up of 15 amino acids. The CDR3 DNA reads TGTGCCAGCAGCGTAGGAGGGGGCGCGAACACTGAAGCTTTCTTT. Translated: CASSVGGGANTEAFF. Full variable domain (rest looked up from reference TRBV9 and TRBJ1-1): DSGVTQTPKHLITATGQRVTLRCSPRSGDLSVYWYQQSLDQGLQFLIQYYNGEERAKGNILERFSAQQFPDLHSELNLSSLELGDSALYFCASSVGGGANTEAFFGQGTRLTVV.

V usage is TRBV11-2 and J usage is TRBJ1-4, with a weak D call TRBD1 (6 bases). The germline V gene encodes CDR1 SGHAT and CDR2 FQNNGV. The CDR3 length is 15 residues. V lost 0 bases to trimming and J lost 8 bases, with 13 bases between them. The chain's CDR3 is CASSLEAGAQEKLFF. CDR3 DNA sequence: TGTGCCAGCAGCTTAGAGGCAGGGGCACAAGAAAAACTGTTTTTT.

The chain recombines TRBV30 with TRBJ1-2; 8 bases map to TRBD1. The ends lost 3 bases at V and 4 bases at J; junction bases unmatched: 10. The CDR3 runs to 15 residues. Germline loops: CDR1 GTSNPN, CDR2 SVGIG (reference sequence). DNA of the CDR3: TGTGCCTGGAGCCCAGGGGGCGCAGGGATCTATGGCTACACCTTC. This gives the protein CAWSPGGAGIYGYTF. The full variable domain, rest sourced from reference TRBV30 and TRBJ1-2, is SQTIHQWPATLVQPVGSPLSLECTVEGTSNPNLYWYRQAAGRGLQLLFYSVGIGQISSEVPQNLSASRPQDRQFILSSKKLLLSDSGFYLCAWSPGGAGIYGYTFGSGTRLTVV.

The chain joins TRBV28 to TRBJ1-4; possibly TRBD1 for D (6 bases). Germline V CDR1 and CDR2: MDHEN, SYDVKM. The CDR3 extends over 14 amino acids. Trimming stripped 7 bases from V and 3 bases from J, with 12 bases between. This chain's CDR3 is CASMGAPPNEKLFF. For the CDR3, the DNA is TGTGCCAGCATGGGGGCGCCCCCTAATGAAAAACTGTTTTTT.

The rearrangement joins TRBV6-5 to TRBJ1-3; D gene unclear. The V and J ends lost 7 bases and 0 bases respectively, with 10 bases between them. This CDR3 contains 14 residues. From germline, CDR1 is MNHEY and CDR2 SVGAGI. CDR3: CASTKAGSGNTIYF. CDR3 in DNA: TGTGCCAGCACCAAAGCGGGCTCTGGAAACACCATATATTTT.

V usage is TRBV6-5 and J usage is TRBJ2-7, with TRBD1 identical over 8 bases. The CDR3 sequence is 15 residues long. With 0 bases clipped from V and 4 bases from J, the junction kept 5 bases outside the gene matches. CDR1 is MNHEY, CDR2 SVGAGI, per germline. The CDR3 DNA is TGTGCCAGCAGTTACTCCCCAGGGGGCAGTTACGAGCAGTACTTC. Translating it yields CASSYSPGGSYEQYF.

CDR3 region: CASSFRQGDQPQHF. The CDR3 bases are TGTGCCAGCAGTTTTAGACAGGGGGATCAGCCCCAGCATTTT. The V gene is TRBV28, the J gene TRBJ1-5; 9 bases fit TRBD1. Germline loops: CDR1 MDHEN, CDR2 SYDVKM. CDR3 length: 14 residues. The ends lost 3 bases at V and 5 bases at J; junction bases unmatched: 2.

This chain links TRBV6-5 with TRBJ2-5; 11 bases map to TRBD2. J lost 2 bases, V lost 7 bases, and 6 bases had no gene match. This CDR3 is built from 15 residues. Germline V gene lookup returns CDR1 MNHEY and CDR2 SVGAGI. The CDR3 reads CASIRLAGRQETQYF. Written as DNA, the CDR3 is TGTGCCAGCATTAGACTAGCGGGGCGACAAGAGACCCAGTACTTC.

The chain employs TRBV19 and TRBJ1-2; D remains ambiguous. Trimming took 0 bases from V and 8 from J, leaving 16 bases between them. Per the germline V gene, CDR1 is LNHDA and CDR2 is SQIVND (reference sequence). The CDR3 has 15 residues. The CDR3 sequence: CASSIDHGPPQGYTF. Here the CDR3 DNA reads TGTGCCAGTAGTATAGATCATGGGCCCCCGCAGGGCTACACCTTC.

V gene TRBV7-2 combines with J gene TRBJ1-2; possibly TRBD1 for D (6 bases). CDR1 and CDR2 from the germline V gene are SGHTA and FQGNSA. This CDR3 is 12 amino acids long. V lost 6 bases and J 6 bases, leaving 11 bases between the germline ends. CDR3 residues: CASRHTGNGYTF. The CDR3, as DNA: TGTGCCAGCAGGCATACAGGGAATGGCTACACCTTC.

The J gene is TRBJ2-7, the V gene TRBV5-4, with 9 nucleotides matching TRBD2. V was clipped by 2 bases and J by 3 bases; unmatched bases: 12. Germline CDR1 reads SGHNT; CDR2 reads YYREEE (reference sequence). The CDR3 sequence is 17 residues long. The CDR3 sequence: CASSLLGRGGERYEQYF. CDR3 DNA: TGTGCCAGCAGCTTATTGGGGCGGGGGGGAGAACGCTACGAGCAGTACTTC.

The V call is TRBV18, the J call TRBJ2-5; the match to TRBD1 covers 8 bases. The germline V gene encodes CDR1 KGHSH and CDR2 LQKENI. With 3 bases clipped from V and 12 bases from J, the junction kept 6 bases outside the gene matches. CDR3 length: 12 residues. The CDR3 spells CASSPDREREYF. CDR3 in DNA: TGTGCCAGCTCACCGGACAGGGAGAGAGAGTACTTC.